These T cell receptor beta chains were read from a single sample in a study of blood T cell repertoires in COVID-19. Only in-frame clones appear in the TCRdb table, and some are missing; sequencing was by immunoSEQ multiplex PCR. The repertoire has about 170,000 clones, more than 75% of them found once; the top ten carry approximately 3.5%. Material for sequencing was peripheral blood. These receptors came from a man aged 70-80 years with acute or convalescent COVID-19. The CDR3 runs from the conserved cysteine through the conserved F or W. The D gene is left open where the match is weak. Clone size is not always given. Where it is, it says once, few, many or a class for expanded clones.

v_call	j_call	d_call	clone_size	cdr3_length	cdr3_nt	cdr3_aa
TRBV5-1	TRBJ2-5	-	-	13	TGCGCCAGCAGCTTGGAAGGAGGGGAGACCCAGTACTTC	CASSLEGGETQYF
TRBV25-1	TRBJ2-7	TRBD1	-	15	TGTGCCAGCAGAGCTATGGGACAGGGGGTTGGCGAGCAGTACTTC	CASRAMGQGVGEQYF
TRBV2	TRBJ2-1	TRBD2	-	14	TGTGCCAGCAGTGTAGAGGCGGGAGCCCAAGAGCAGTTCTTC	CASSVEAGAQEQFF
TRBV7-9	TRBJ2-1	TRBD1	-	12	TGTGCCAGCAGCTTAACGGGACAGGCGCAGTTCTTC	CASSLTGQAQFF
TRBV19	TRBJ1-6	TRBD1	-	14	TGTGCCAGTGGGGGTGGACAGGGGGCTTCACCCCTCCACTTT	CASGGGQGASPLHF
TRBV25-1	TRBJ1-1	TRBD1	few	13	TGTGCCAGCCGGCAGGGGGCCGACACTGAAGCTTTCTTT	CASRQGADTEAFF
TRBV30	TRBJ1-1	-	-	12	TGTGCCTGGAACAGGATGAACACTGAAGCTTTCTTT	CAWNRMNTEAFF
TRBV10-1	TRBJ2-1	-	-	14	TGCGCCAGCAGTGAGTCGGGGGCCCGGTATGAGCAGTTCTTC	CASSESGARYEQFF
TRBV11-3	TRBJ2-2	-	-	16	TGTGCCAGCAGCTTAGGTGGAGGGGGCAGGTCCGGGGAGCTGTTTTTT	CASSLGGGGRSGELFF
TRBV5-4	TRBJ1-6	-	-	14	TGTGCCAGCAGCTTGGTCAGCTATAATTCACCCCTCCACTTT	CASSLVSYNSPLHF
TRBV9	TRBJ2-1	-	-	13	TGTGCCAGCAGCCCTATGTCCTACAATGAGCAGTTCTTC	CASSPMSYNEQFF
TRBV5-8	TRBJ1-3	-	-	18	TGTGCCAGCAGCCAACTCATAGAACCCTGGTCGGTTGGAAACACCATATATTTT	CASSQLIEPWSVGNTIYF
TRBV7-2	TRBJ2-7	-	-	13	TGTGCCAGCAGCTTGGACGGGGGCTACGAGCAGTACTTC	CASSLDGGYEQYF
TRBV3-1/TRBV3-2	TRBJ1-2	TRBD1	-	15	TGTGCCAGCAGCCGGACACAGGGGGCGAACTATGGCTACACCTTC	CASSRTQGANYGYTF
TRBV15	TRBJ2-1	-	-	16	TGTGCCACCAGCAGAGGGTCCGGGTTGATTCGCGATGAGCAGTTCTTC	CATSRGSGLIRDEQFF
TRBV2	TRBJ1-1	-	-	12	TGTGCCAGCAGTGAACCCTACACTGAAGCTTTCTTT	CASSEPYTEAFF
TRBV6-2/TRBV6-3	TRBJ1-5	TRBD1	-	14	TGTGCCAGCAGTTTACGACAGGGGAATCAGCCCCAGCATTTT	CASSLRQGNQPQHF
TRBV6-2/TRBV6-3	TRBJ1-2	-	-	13	TGTGCCAGCACCCCGGGGGCGCCCCCTGGCTACACCTTC	CASTPGAPPGYTF
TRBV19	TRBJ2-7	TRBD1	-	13	TGTGCCAGTGGTGGGACAGGGGCCGCCTTGAGGTACTTC	CASGGTGAALRYF
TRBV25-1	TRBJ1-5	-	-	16	TGTGCCAGCAGTGAGTCCAAAGGGGTGGGCAATCAGCCCCAGCATTTT	CASSESKGVGNQPQHF
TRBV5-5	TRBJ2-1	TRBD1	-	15	TGTGCCAGCAGCGTTATAGTGACAGGGGTCACGGGGCAGTTCTTC	CASSVIVTGVTGQFF
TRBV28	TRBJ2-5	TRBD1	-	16	TGTGCCAGCAGGGCGGGACAGGGGGGGAATGGAGAGACCCAGTACTTC	CASRAGQGGNGETQYF
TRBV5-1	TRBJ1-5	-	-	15	TGCGCCAGCAGCTTGTGGGGAGGGGGCAATCAGCCCCAGCATTTT	CASSLWGGGNQPQHF
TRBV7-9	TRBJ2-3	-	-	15	TGTGCCAGCAGCCCCCCAGGGGTTAGCACAGATACGCAGTATTTT	CASSPPGVSTDTQYF
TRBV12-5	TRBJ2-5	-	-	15	TGTGCTAGTGGCGGTAGCGCCTCAAACCAAGAGACCCAGTACTTC	CASGGSASNQETQYF
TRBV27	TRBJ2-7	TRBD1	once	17	TGTGCCAGCAGTTCTCGGGGTTCCGGGACAGGAACCTACGAGCAGTACTTC	CASSSRGSGTGTYEQYF
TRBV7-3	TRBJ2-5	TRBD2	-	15	TGTGCCAGCAGCTTGGGGGGGACTTACCAAGAGACCCAGTACTTC	CASSLGGTYQETQYF
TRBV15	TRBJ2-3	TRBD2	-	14	TGTGCCACCAGCAAAGGACTAGAGACAGATACGCAGTATTTT	CATSKGLETDTQYF
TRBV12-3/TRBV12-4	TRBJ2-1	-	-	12	TGTGCCAGCAGTTTAGTGGGGCAGCCCCCGTTCTTC	CASSLVGQPPFF
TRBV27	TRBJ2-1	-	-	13	TGTGCCAGCTGCGCCCACTCCTACAATGAGCAGTTCTTC	CASCAHSYNEQFF
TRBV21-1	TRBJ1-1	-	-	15	TGTGCCAGCAGCGGGTCGGTCTCGAGAGGAACTGAAGCTTTCTTT	CASSGSVSRGTEAFF
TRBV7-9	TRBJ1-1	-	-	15	TGTGCCAGCAGCTTCCCGGGGTGGGGGAACACTGAAGCTTTCTTT	CASSFPGWGNTEAFF
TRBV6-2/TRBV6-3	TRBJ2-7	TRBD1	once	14	TGTGCCAGCAGTGGACAGGGAAGCTCCTACGAGCAGTACTTC	CASSGQGSSYEQYF
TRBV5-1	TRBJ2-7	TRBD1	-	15	TGCGCCAGCAGCGCCACCTCGGACAGGGAATACGAGCAGTACTTC	CASSATSDREYEQYF
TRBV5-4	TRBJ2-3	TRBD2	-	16	TGTGCCAGCAGCTTGTCGGGGGGAGCCGGAGCAGATACGCAGTATTTT	CASSLSGGAGADTQYF
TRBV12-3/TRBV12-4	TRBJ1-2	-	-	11	TGTGCCAGCAGTTTGGGGGCTGACTACACCTTC	CASSLGADYTF
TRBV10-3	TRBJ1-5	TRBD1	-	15	TGTGCCATCAGGGCAGGGGGTGATGGCAATCAGCCCCAGCATTTT	CAIRAGGDGNQPQHF
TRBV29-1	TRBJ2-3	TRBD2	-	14	TGCAGCGTTAAAGCGGGAGTTAAAACAGATACGCAGTATTTT	CSVKAGVKTDTQYF
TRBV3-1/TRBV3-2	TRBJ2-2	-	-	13	TGTGCCAGCAGCCAAGATAGAATCGGGGAGCTGTTTTTT	CASSQDRIGELFF
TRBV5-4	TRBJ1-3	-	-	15	TGTGCCAGCAGCTTGGACCTGCAGGGAAGAAACACCATATATTTT	CASSLDLQGRNTIYF
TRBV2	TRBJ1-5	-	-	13	TGTGCCGGGGCGCAGGTATACAATCAGCCCCAGCATTTT	CAGAQVYNQPQHF
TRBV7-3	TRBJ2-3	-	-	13	TGTGCCAGCAGCTCACATACGGAGGATACGCAGTATTTT	CASSSHTEDTQYF
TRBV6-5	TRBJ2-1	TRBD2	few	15	TGTGCCAGCCCACGAGAGCGGGGGGCATACAATGAGCAGTTCTTC	CASPRERGAYNEQFF
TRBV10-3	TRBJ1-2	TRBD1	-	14	TGTGCCATCAGTGCCGGACAGGGGACGAATGGCTACACCTTC	CAISAGQGTNGYTF
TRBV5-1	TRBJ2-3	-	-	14	TGCGCCAGCAGCGGCAGCGGCCGCACAGATACGCAGTATTTT	CASSGSGRTDTQYF
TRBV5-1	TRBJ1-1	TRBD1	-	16	TGCGCCAGCAGCTTGGGACAGGGGGACTTGAACACTGAAGCTTTCTTT	CASSLGQGDLNTEAFF
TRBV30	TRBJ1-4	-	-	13	TGTGCCTGGAGTCCACAGTTTAATGAAAAACTGTTTTTT	CAWSPQFNEKLFF
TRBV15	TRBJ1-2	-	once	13	TGTGCCACCAGGGTTGGGGGGTTCTATGGCTACACCTTC	CATRVGGFYGYTF
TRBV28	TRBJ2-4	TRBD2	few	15	TGTGCCAGCAGCTCCCCTCCCCTTAGCGGGAACATTCAGTACTTC	CASSSPPLSGNIQYF
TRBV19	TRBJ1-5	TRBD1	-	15	TGTGCCAGTAGTACGGGACAGGGGAACAATCAGCCCCAGCATTTT	CASSTGQGNNQPQHF
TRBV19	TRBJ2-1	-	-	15	TGTGCCAGTAGTATAGGCCAGGGGGGTCCGAATGAGCAGTTCTTC	CASSIGQGGPNEQFF
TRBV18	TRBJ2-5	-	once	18	TGTGCCAGCTCACCCATCGGCCAGGGGCGAGGATTCCAAGAGACCCAGTACTTC	CASSPIGQGRGFQETQYF
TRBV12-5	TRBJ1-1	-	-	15	TGTGCTAGTGGTTTGAATTCAGGGATGAACACTGAAGCTTTCTTT	CASGLNSGMNTEAFF